These 28 T cell receptor beta chains share one sample of origin, sequenced in a study of early T cells in non-severe SARS-CoV-2 infection. TCRdb re-derived calls from the 5' RACE reads in MiXCR, one entry per CDR3 protein. The sample contains more than 80,000 distinct CDR3 sequences, around 15% of which appear only once. What was sequenced was whole blood. These receptor sequences come from an adult who was a healthcare worker with PCR-confirmed SARS-CoV-2 infection or an uninfected control (not recorded which).

This clonotype was found a few times. The chain is built from TRBV5-1 and TRBJ1-2; TRBD1 aligns across 7 bases. J lost 0 bases, V lost 0 bases, and 2 bases had no gene match. Germline CDR1 SGHRS, CDR2 YFSETQ. The CDR3 length is 15 residues. The CDR3 DNA follows: TGCGCCAGCAGCTTGGCGGGACAGACTAACTATGGCTACACCTTC. It encodes CASSLAGQTNYGYTF. The whole variable domain, remainder taken from reference TRBV5-1 and TRBJ1-2, is KAGVTQTPRYLIKTRGQQVTLSCSPISGHRSVSWYQQTPGQGLQFLFEYFSETQRNKGNFPGRFSGRQFSNSRSEMNVSTLELGDSALYLCASSLAGQTNYGYTFGSGTRLTVV.

V is TRBV7-9 and J is TRBJ1-1; TRBD1 aligns across 9 bases. This CDR3 is built from 14 residues. CDR1 SEHNR and CDR2 FQNEAQ come from the germline V gene (reference sequence). V lost 6 bases and J lost 4; bases outside the gene matches: 6. CDR3 region: CASRRTGERTEAFF. In nucleotides, the CDR3 is TGTGCCAGCAGACGGACAGGGGAACGCACTGAAGCTTTCTTT.

In DNA, the CDR3 is TGTGCCAGCAGCAATGCCTACGAGCAGTACTTC. It encodes CASSNAYEQYF. V is TRBV7-9 and J is TRBJ2-7; D call uncertain. Trimming removed 5 bases at V and 2 bases at J, with 4 bases between. This CDR3 has 11 residues. The germline V gene has CDR1 SEHNR and CDR2 FQNEAQ (reference sequence). Full variable domain (outside the CDR3, taken from reference TRBV7-9 and TRBJ2-7): DTGVSQNPRHKITKRGQNVTFRCDPISEHNRLYWYRQTLGQGPEFLTYFQNEAQLEKSRLLSDRFSAERPKGSFSTLEIQRTEQGDSAMYLCASSNAYEQYFGPGTRLTVT.

V gene TRBV30 combines with J gene TRBJ1-2; D not certain. The V end was cut by 3 bases, the J end by 1 base, with 9 bases between. CDR1 and CDR2 from the germline V gene are GTSNPN and SVGIG (reference sequence). The CDR3 loop spans 13 amino acids. Here the CDR3 reads CAWRSGFNYGYTF. The CDR3 nucleotides read TGTGCCTGGAGGTCTGGGTTTAACTATGGCTACACCTTC.

The V call is TRBV28, the J call TRBJ1-2, with TRBD1 matching 9 bases. Trimming cost V 2 bases and J 6 bases; bases outside gene matches: 4. This CDR3 spans 14 amino acids. Germline CDR1 and CDR2: MDHEN and SYDVKM. In nucleotides, the CDR3 is TGTGCCAGCAGTTTAGTAAACAGGGGGCATGGCTACACCTTC. Translating it yields CASSLVNRGHGYTF.

The table lists this clonotype with many counts. The CDR3 reads CASSLVSVEQFF. The DNA of the CDR3 is TGTGCCAGCAGCCTAGTATCGGTAGAGCAGTTCTTC. V and J are TRBV12-3 or TRBV12-4 and TRBJ2-1, with D unresolved. V was pared by 6 bases and J by 10 bases, with 13 bases between. The CDR3 is 12 residues long.

V usage is TRBV18 and J usage is TRBJ2-7, with D perhaps TRBD2 (6 bases). CDR1 KGHSH and CDR2 LQKENI come from the germline V gene. CDR3 size: 15 residues. V lost 3 bases and J 0 bases, leaving 12 bases between the germline ends. CDR3 nucleotides: TGTGCCAGCTCACCCATTAGCGGACTCTCCTACGAGCAGTACTTC. Translated: CASSPISGLSYEQYF.

The chain joins TRBV10-3 to TRBJ2-1; perhaps D is TRBD1 or TRBD2 (5 bases each). The CDR3 length is 16 residues. The V and J ends lost 5 bases and 3 bases respectively, with 17 bases between them. Germline CDR1 and CDR2: ENHRY and SYGVKD. The CDR3 spells CAISSRAGQSYNEQFF. Written as DNA, the CDR3 is TGTGCCATCAGTTCGCGGGCAGGGCAAAGCTACAATGAGCAGTTCTTC.

This clonotype was counted a few times. The V gene is TRBV12-3 or TRBV12-4, the J gene TRBJ2-3; TRBD1 aligns across 8 bases. The V gene end was trimmed by 7 bases and the J gene end by 5 bases; junction bases not matched to a gene: 8. This CDR3 is 14 amino acids long. This chain's CDR3 is CASTLDREVDTQYF. Here the CDR3 DNA reads TGTGCCAGCACTCTGGACAGGGAAGTAGATACGCAGTATTTT.

The CDR3 spells CASSYRREVPYEQYF. The CDR3 DNA sequence: TGTGCCAGCAGTTACCGCCGGGAGGTTCCCTACGAGCAGTACTTC. This sequence joins TRBV6-2 or TRBV6-3 and TRBJ2-7; TRBD2 matches 7 bases. The V gene's germline CDR1 is MNHEY and CDR2 SVGEGT. This CDR3 contains 15 residues. The ends lost 2 bases at V and 2 bases at J; junction bases unmatched: 6.

The table lists this clonotype with many counts. The V call is TRBV7-9, the J call TRBJ2-1; weak D call: TRBD1 (5 bases). The ends were cut back, 1 base at V and 7 bases at J, with 14 bases in the middle. Germline assignment: CDR1 SEHNR and CDR2 FQNEAQ (reference sequence). The CDR3 is made up of 15 amino acids. The CDR3 loop is CASSLGQGQVNEQFF. The CDR3 coding sequence is TGTGCCAGCAGCTTAGGGCAGGGCCAAGTGAATGAGCAGTTCTTC.

The table lists this clonotype with a few counts. The V and J genes are TRBV4-1 and TRBJ1-5, with TRBD1 matching 7 bases. Germline assignment: CDR1 MGHRA and CDR2 YSYEKL. The V gene end was trimmed by 9 bases and the J gene end by 3 bases; junction bases not matched to a gene: 8. CDR3 length: 14 residues. This CDR3 is CARPIGTVNQPQHF. The CDR3 DNA sequence: TGCGCCAGGCCAATCGGGACAGTCAATCAGCCCCAGCATTTT.

In this sample, this clonotype turned up many times. The rearrangement uses TRBV20-1 and TRBJ2-3; 7 bases match TRBD1. Germline V gene data show CDR1 as DFQATT and CDR2 as SNEGSKA (reference sequence). This CDR3 region has 19 residues. The V gene end was trimmed by 2 bases and the J gene end by 0 bases; junction bases not matched to a gene: 17. In DNA, the CDR3 is TGCAGTGCTAGATACCCCGAGGGGGCCTCCGTCTATAGCACAGATACGCAGTATTTT. Translating gives CSARYPEGASVYSTDTQYF.

Remarks on this clonotype: One junction end does not reproduce the germline sequence, and a read error may be involved. The V gene is TRBV12-3 or TRBV12-4, the J gene TRBJ2-3; 8 nucleotides agree with TRBD2. The CDR3 runs 14 residues. CDR3 DNA sequence: TGTGTCAGCAGCCGAGCGGGGGGCACAGATACGCAGTATTTT. It is translated as CVSSRAGGTDTQYF.

This clonotype has at least ten counts. V gene TRBV20-1 combines with J gene TRBJ1-2; 12 bases match TRBD1. CDR3 size: 23 residues. Unmatched junction bases numbered 29, after V lost 2 bases and J lost 4 bases. Germline values: CDR1 DFQATT, CDR2 SNEGSKA (reference sequence). The CDR3 region has the DNA TGCAGTGCTAGACCGCGGGACAGGGGGCTGGGAGGTCCCAGCCAACCCCCCAGCTATGGCTACACCTTC. It specifies CSARPRDRGLGGPSQPPSYGYTF.

This clonotype came up a few times. This rearrangement joins TRBV7-6 to TRBJ2-5, with 9 bases that match TRBD1. The CDR3 is 15 residues long. The germline CDR1 and CDR2 sequences are SGHVS and FNYEAQ. Trimming took 4 bases from V and 5 from J; bases not matched to a gene: 8. The chain's CDR3 is CASSSIQGAGETQYF. CDR3 DNA sequence: TGTGCCAGCAGCTCAATACAGGGGGCAGGGGAGACCCAGTACTTC.

This clonotype was picked up a small number of times. This chain's CDR3 is CASKGHNSPLHF. In DNA form, the CDR3 reads TGCGCCAGCAAGGGACACAATTCACCCCTCCACTTT. This chain joins TRBV5-1 and TRBJ1-6; tentatively, D is TRBD1 (6 bases). Germline-derived CDR1 and CDR2 are SGHRS and YFSETQ. The germline V and J ends were trimmed by 6 bases and 7 bases, with 8 bases remaining between them. The CDR3 has 12 amino acids.

This clonotype was seen more than once but under ten times. The chain combines TRBV29-1 with TRBJ2-7; the D gene is possibly TRBD2 (6 bases). V was trimmed by 8 bases and J by 1 base, leaving 15 bases between them. The CDR3 is 13 amino acids. Germline-derived CDR1 and CDR2 are SQVTM and ANQGSEA. As DNA, the CDR3 is TGCAGCACCTCAAGCGGGTCATCCTACGAGCAGTACTTC. Amino acids: CSTSSGSSYEQYF.

V gene TRBV27 combines with J gene TRBJ2-1; TRBD2 might be the D (7 bases). CDR1 is MNHEY, CDR2 SMNVEV, per germline (reference sequence). V was trimmed by 7 bases and J by 9 bases, leaving 16 bases between them. This CDR3 is 13 amino acids long. CDR3 amino acids: CASIALGGAEQFF. The CDR3 bases are TGTGCCAGCATTGCGTTGGGGGGGGCTGAGCAGTTCTTC.

This clonotype was seen repeatedly, ten times or more. The rearrangement joins TRBV11-1 to TRBJ1-3; D is ambiguous. This CDR3 has 11 residues. Germline V gives CDR1 SGHAT, CDR2 FQDESV (reference sequence). V lost 1 base and J 5 bases, leaving 0 bases between the germline ends. The CDR3: CASSLGNTIYF. The CDR3 DNA reads as TGTGCCAGCAGCTTAGGAAACACCATATATTTT.

This clonotype occurred many times. The gene calls are TRBV5-6 and TRBJ2-7; a weak D match, TRBD2 (6 bases). The CDR3 is 15 residues long. Germline V CDR1 and CDR2: SGHDT, YYEEEE. The germline V and J ends were trimmed by 1 base and 7 bases, with 18 bases remaining between them. The CDR3 here is CASSLFTGARREQYF. DNA for the CDR3: TGTGCCAGCAGCTTGTTCACGGGAGCTCGTAGGGAGCAGTACTTC.

The DNA of the CDR3 is TGTGCCTGGAGTGTAGCATACGAGCAGTACTTC. Its protein is CAWSVAYEQYF. The rearrangement uses TRBV30 and TRBJ2-7, with no clear D. The CDR3 extends over 11 amino acids. Trimming took off 0 bases at V and 4 bases at J, with 4 bases between the two ends. Germline CDR1 reads GTSNPN; CDR2 reads SVGIG (reference sequence).

A word on this clonotype: This may be a read error, as it is one base from a much larger clone. The gene calls are TRBV12-3 or TRBV12-4 and TRBJ2-7, with 9 bases identical to TRBD2. The CDR3 consists of 14 residues. The CDR3 loop reads CASSLSGSSYEPYF. The CDR3 nucleotides read TGTGCCAGCAGCCTTAGCGGGAGCTCCTACGAGCCGTACTTC.

This clonotype showed up just a few times. V usage is TRBV29-1 and J usage is TRBJ1-3; D ambiguous. V gave up 1 base and J gave up 0 bases, with 7 bases separating them. The CDR3 length is 14 residues. Germline V gives CDR1 SQVTM, CDR2 ANQGSEA. The CDR3 protein is CSVEGRASGNTIYF. In DNA, the CDR3 is TGCAGCGTTGAAGGGAGGGCCTCTGGAAACACCATATATTTT.

This chain connects TRBV7-6 to TRBJ2-1; D is unresolved. CDR1 is SGHVS and CDR2 is FNYEAQ in the germline V gene. Trimming cost V 5 bases and J 4 bases, with 15 bases left between them. CDR3 length: 15 amino acids. The CDR3 sequence is CASSLSDSKYNEQFF. The CDR3 DNA sequence: TGTGCCAGCAGCCTCTCGGATTCTAAATACAATGAGCAGTTCTTC.

This clonotype was seen a handful of times. The chain combines TRBV21-1 with TRBJ1-5. TRBV21-1 is classified as a pseudogene. The CDR3 totals 11 residues. The CDR3 nucleotides read TGTGCCGGCAGGACTGGCGAGCCCCAGCATTTT. This sequence encodes CAGRTGEPQHF.

The chain has TRBV28 and TRBJ2-1; 10 nucleotides agree with TRBD2. Trimming removed 1 base from V and 4 bases from J; junction bases left unmatched: 4. The CDR3 loop spans 16 amino acids. The germline V gene has CDR1 MDHEN and CDR2 SYDVKM. The CDR3 DNA is TGTGCCAGCAGTTTATATCCTAGCGGGAGTTACAATGAGCAGTTCTTC. Amino acids: CASSLYPSGSYNEQFF.

The rearrangement joins TRBV29-1 to TRBJ1-2; the D gene is possibly TRBD1 (5 bases). This CDR3 region has 13 residues. Trimming removed 6 bases at V and 5 bases at J, with 16 bases between. Germline V gene lookup returns CDR1 SQVTM and CDR2 ANQGSEA. The CDR3: CSVIHPGGYGYTF. The CDR3 nucleotides read TGCAGCGTCATACACCCCGGGGGGTATGGCTACACCTTC.